This record concerns one T cell receptor beta chain sequence. This table comes from immunoSEQ multiplex PCR, and its TCRdb copy is limited to in-frame clones, with some not included. The sample has roughly 550,000 clones, 78% seen once; the top ten hold less than 0.015%. This specimen comes from a study of shared T cell receptors in the human thymus. The same data also contributed to another study, on human thymus T cells. That source reports: Surgeons resected thymus tissue during corrective heart surgery. Thymic as well as blood repertoires seemed to favor certain V and J genes unevenly. Related reports documented highly overlapping thymic repertoires among unrelated individuals.

The source material was thymocytes. This sequence was found in a boy in the first two years of life with a congenital heart defect.

The CDR3 bases are TGTGCCAGTAGTATAGGTGTTTCTCCCTACGAGCAGTACTTC. Its translation is CASSIGVSPYEQYF. J is TRBJ2-7 and V is TRBV19, with D unresolved. V was pared by 1 base and J by 2 bases, with 9 bases between. CDR1 is LNHDA, CDR2 SQIVND, per germline (reference sequence). This CDR3 is built from 14 residues.